This entry lists 19 T cell receptor beta chains sequenced from one sample in a study of a mutant IDH1 vaccine in newly diagnosed glioma. The table came from immunoSEQ multiplex PCR; TCRdb's copy has only in-frame clones and leaves some out. The sample carries roughly 50,000 clones, around 80% recorded once. The time point is: baseline, week 1 (first vaccination visit). Described treatment: pre-vaccination baseline after standard-of-care therapy. The material was PBMCs, obtained from a glioma patient treated with radiotherapy, temozolomide or both. The receptors derive from a man aged 18 to 29 with glioma.

The J gene is TRBJ2-7, the V gene TRBV5-1; D is uncertain. Per the germline V gene, CDR1 is SGHRS and CDR2 is YFSETQ. The CDR3 loop spans 14 amino acids. V was pared by 5 bases and J by 2 bases, with 14 bases between. This CDR3 is CASSGLGPPYEQYF. The CDR3, as DNA: TGCGCCAGCAGTGGGCTCGGGCCCCCCTACGAGCAGTACTTC.

This clone was counted a single time. V gene TRBV4-1 combines with J gene TRBJ2-6; possibly TRBD2 for D (6 bases). Deletions cut 0 bases from V and 3 bases from J, with 9 bases between. The CDR3 covers 16 residues. The germline V gene encodes CDR1 MGHRA and CDR2 YSYEKL. The CDR3 region is CASSQDRGDGANVLTF. The CDR3 region has the DNA TGCGCCAGCAGCCAAGATCGCGGGGATGGGGCCAACGTCCTGACTTTC.

J is TRBJ1-1 and V is TRBV27; D gene unclear. The CDR3 totals 13 residues. V lost 9 bases and J lost 0, with 11 bases in between. Per germline, CDR1 MNHEY and CDR2 SMNVEV (reference sequence). In DNA, the CDR3 is TGTGCCAGTTTCCGGAACATGAACACTGAAGCTTTCTTT. Its protein is CASFRNMNTEAFF.

J is TRBJ2-3 and V is TRBV7-2; 9 nucleotides match TRBD2. Trimming removed 4 bases from V and 2 bases from J; junction bases left unmatched: 10. CDR3 length equals 17 residues. CDR1 and CDR2 (germline): SGHTA, FQGNSA. The CDR3 DNA is TGTGCCAGCAGCTACCCTTTAGCGGGGGACCACACAGATACGCAGTATTTT. Its protein product is CASSYPLAGDHTDTQYF. The whole variable domain, filled in from reference TRBV7-2 and TRBJ2-3, reads GAGVSQSPSNKVTEKGKDVELRCDPISGHTALYWYRQSLGQGLEFLIYFQGNSAPDKSGLPSDRFSAERTGGSVSTLTIQRTQQEDSAVYLCASSYPLAGDHTDTQYFGPGTRLTVL.

The V call is TRBV6-6, the J call TRBJ2-3, with a possible D match to TRBD2 (5 bases). CDR3 size: 13 residues. CDR1 is MNHNY and CDR2 is SVGAGI in the germline V gene (reference sequence). Trimming shortened V by 8 bases and J by 5 bases, and 14 bases separated the two germline ends. The CDR3 sequence is CASGLSGRDTQYF. Here the CDR3 DNA reads TGTGCCAGCGGACTCAGTGGGAGAGATACGCAGTATTTT.

The chain couples TRBV15 to TRBJ1-1, with D possibly matching TRBD1 (5 bases). The V gene's germline CDR1 is LNHNV and CDR2 YYDKDF (reference sequence). The CDR3 loop spans 15 amino acids. V gave up 3 bases and J gave up 5 bases, with 16 bases separating them. The CDR3 sequence: CATSRTARRGTEAFF. In DNA form, the CDR3 reads TGTGCCACCAGCAGGACCGCCAGGAGGGGAACTGAAGCTTTCTTT.

This chain's CDR3 is CASSPPGQGIGGYTF. CDR3 nucleotide sequence: TGTGCCAGCTCACCACCGGGACAGGGCATCGGGGGCTACACCTTC. This sequence joins TRBV18 and TRBJ1-2; 9 nucleotides agree with TRBD1. Germline CDR1 is KGHSH and CDR2 is LQKENI. Trimming took 0 bases from V and 8 from J; bases not matched to a gene: 7. This CDR3 is built from 15 residues.

This rearrangement joins TRBV30 to TRBJ1-2, with D maybe TRBD1 (6 bases). V lost 0 bases to trimming and J lost 3 bases, with 14 bases between them. The CDR3 has 15 residues. From germline, CDR1 is GTSNPN and CDR2 SVGIG (reference sequence). The DNA for the CDR3 is TGTGCCTGGAGTGTGAGGGGACGGACAGACTATGGCTACACCTTC. It is translated as CAWSVRGRTDYGYTF.

The V gene is TRBV27, the J gene TRBJ2-4; D is unclear. Trimming pared 1 base from V and 3 bases from J, leaving 4 bases between. CDR3 length equals 13 residues. Germline assignment: CDR1 MNHEY and CDR2 SMNVEV (reference sequence). CDR3 residues: CASSLLGKNIQYF. In DNA form, the CDR3 reads TGTGCCAGCAGTTTATTGGGCAAAAACATTCAGTACTTC.

The gene calls are TRBV27 and TRBJ2-7, with 8 bases matching TRBD1. The CDR3 contains 16 residues. V lost 5 bases, J lost 5 bases, and 14 bases stayed unmatched. Germline V gives CDR1 MNHEY, CDR2 SMNVEV (reference sequence). The chain's CDR3 is CASSTLWSGGVDEQYF. The CDR3 DNA is TGTGCCAGCAGTACCCTCTGGTCAGGGGGCGTCGACGAGCAGTACTTC.

The gene calls are TRBV2 and TRBJ2-1; D is possibly TRBD1 or TRBD2 (5 bases each). CDR1 and CDR2 from the germline V gene are SNHLY and FYNNEI. The CDR3 consists of 11 residues. V lost 7 bases and J lost 7, with 8 bases in between. The CDR3 here is CASMGENEQFF. CDR3 bases: TGTGCCAGCATGGGGGAGAATGAGCAGTTCTTC.

The chain links TRBV29-1 to TRBJ2-5, with TRBD1 matching 9 bases. The CDR3 consists of 13 residues. Germline assignment: CDR1 SQVTM and CDR2 ANQGSEA. J lost 4 bases, V lost 6 bases, and 6 bases had no gene match. DNA for the CDR3: TGCAGCGTGCTGGGACAGGGAAGAGAGACCCAGTACTTC. Its translation: CSVLGQGRETQYF.

This clone was detected once. The V call is TRBV6-5, the J call TRBJ2-7; 9 bases align to TRBD1. CDR3 size: 16 residues. Germline lookup yields CDR1 MNHEY and CDR2 SVGAGI. The junction had 9 bases not matched to a gene; V was cut back by 0 bases and J by 6 bases. CDR3 amino acids: CASSYSFGQGTTEQYF. CDR3 coding DNA: TGTGCCAGCAGTTACTCTTTCGGACAGGGGACTACCGAGCAGTACTTC.

In this sample, this clone turned up a few times. This chain joins TRBV5-6 and TRBJ1-1; D is undetermined. Germline V lookup: CDR1 SGHDT, CDR2 YYEEEE. Trimming removed 2 bases from V and 5 bases from J, with 13 bases in between. The CDR3 covers 14 residues. The CDR3, as DNA: TGTGCCAGCAGCTTCCCACAGATCAAGACTGAAGCTTTCTTT. Protein product: CASSFPQIKTEAFF.

Only one count was recorded for this clone. The V call is TRBV6-6, the J call TRBJ2-7, with 8 bases identical to TRBD2. J was trimmed by 4 bases and V by 6 bases; bases with no gene match: 5. CDR1 and CDR2 (germline): MNHNY, SVGAGI (reference sequence). The CDR3 sequence is 13 residues long. DNA for the CDR3: TGTGCCAGCAGCTCCGGGACTAGTTACGAGCAGTACTTC. It yields the protein CASSSGTSYEQYF.

The chain joins TRBV4-1 to TRBJ1-1, with 7 bases identical to TRBD1. The CDR3 totals 17 residues. The germline CDR1 and CDR2 sequences are MGHRA and YSYEKL. V shed 0 bases and J 1 base; nucleotides not matched to a gene: 8. The CDR3 bases are TGCGCCAGCAGCCAAGATGGAGGGGGCTTGGGGAACACTGAAGCTTTCTTT. It codes for CASSQDGGGLGNTEAFF.

This clone was seen only a few times. The genes are TRBV7-2 and TRBJ1-5; D is ambiguous. This CDR3 has 15 residues. The ends were cut back, 4 bases at V and 3 bases at J, with 13 bases in the middle. Germline loops: CDR1 SGHTA, CDR2 FQGNSA. The CDR3 region has the DNA TGTGCCAGCAGCTCCCGCCGGGGAACCAATCAGCCCCAGCATTTT. Translation gives CASSSRRGTNQPQHF.

CDR3 residues: CASSSGLGGEKLFF. The CDR3 coding sequence is TGTGCCAGCAGCTCCGGCCTTGGGGGAGAAAAACTGTTTTTT. The gene calls are TRBV5-5 and TRBJ1-4; TRBD1 is a possible D gene (5 bases). V was clipped by 3 bases and J by 8 bases, with 14 bases between them. The germline CDR1 and CDR2 sequences are SGHKS and YYEKEE (reference sequence). The CDR3 has 14 amino acids.

The chain carries TRBV4-3 and TRBJ2-1, with 7 bases lining up with TRBD2. The germline gives CDR1 LGHNA, CDR2 YSLEER. Trimming removed 0 bases from V and 4 bases from J; junction bases left unmatched: 9. This CDR3 has 17 residues. The CDR3 here is CASSQDRTGGYYNEQFF. In DNA form, the CDR3 reads TGCGCCAGCAGCCAAGATCGTACGGGGGGATATTACAATGAGCAGTTCTTC.